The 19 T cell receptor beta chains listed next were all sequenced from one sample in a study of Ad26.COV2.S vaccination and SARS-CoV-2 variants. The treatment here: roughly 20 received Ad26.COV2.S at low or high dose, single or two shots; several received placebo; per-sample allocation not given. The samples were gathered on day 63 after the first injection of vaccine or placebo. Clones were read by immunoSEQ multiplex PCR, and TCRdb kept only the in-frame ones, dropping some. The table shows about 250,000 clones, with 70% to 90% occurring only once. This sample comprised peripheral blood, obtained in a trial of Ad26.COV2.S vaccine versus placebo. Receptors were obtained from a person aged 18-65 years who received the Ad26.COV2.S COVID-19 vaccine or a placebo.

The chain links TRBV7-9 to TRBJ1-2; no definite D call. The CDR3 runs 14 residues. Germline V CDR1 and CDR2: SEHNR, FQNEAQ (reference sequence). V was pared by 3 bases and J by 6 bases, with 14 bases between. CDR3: CASSLADPRDGYTF. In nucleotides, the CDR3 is TGTGCCAGCAGCTTGGCAGACCCAAGGGATGGCTACACCTTC.

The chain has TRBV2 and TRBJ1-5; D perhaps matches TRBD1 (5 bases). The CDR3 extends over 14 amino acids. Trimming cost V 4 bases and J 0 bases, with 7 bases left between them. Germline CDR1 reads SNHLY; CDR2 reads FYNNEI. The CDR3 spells CASSGTLSNQPQHF. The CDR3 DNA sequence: TGTGCCAGCAGTGGGACACTTAGCAATCAGCCCCAGCATTTT.

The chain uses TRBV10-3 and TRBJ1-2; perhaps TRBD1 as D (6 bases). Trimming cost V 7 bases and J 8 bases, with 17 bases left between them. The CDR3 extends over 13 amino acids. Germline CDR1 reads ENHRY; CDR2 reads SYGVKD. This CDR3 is CAITPTGTDGYTF. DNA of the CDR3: TGTGCCATCACTCCTACAGGGACCGACGGCTACACCTTC.

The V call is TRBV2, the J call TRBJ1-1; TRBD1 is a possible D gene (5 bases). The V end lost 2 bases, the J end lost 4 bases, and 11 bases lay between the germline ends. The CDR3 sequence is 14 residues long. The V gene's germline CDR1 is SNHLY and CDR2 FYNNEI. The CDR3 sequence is CASSESGLGTEAFF. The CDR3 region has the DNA TGTGCCAGCAGTGAATCAGGGCTTGGCACTGAAGCTTTCTTT.

The CDR3, as DNA: TGTGCCAGCAGCCCCGGGGTCACTGAAGCTTTCTTT. Amino acid sequence: CASSPGVTEAFF. The rearrangement joins TRBV7-8 to TRBJ1-1; D unresolved. The CDR3 length is 12 residues. V was clipped by 5 bases and J by 4 bases, with 8 bases between them. Germline CDR1 SGHVS, CDR2 FQNEAQ.

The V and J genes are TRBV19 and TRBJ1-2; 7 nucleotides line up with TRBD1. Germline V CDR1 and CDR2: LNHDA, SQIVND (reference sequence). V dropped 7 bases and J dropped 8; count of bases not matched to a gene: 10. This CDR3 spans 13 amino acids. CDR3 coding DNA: TGTGCCAGTAACCGACAGGGAGTGGGGGGCTACACCTTC. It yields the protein CASNRQGVGGYTF.

The CDR3 region is CASLRESVQNTGELFF. The CDR3 region has the DNA TGTGCCAGCCTCCGGGAGTCGGTCCAGAACACCGGGGAGCTGTTTTTT. The chain has TRBV2 and TRBJ2-2; tentative D call: TRBD2 (6 bases). The germline V and J ends were trimmed by 8 bases and 1 base, with 17 bases remaining between them. This CDR3 is 16 amino acids long. The germline V gene encodes CDR1 SNHLY and CDR2 FYNNEI.

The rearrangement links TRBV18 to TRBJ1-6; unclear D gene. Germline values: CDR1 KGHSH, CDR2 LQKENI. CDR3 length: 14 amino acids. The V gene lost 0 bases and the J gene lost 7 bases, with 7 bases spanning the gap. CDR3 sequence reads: CASSPPSRNSPLHF. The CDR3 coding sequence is TGTGCCAGCTCACCACCGTCCAGGAATTCACCCCTCCACTTT. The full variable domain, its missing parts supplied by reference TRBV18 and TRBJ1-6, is NAGVMQNPRHLVRRRGQEARLRCSPMKGHSHVYWYRQLPEEGLKFMVYLQKENIIDESGMPKERFSAEFPKEGPSILRIQQVVRGDSAAYFCASSPPSRNSPLHFGNGTRLTVT.

Written as DNA, the CDR3 is TGTGCCAGCAGCTCGGGGATACAGGCCCCCACTGAAGCTTTCTTT. Translation gives CASSSGIQAPTEAFF. The J gene is TRBJ1-1, the V gene TRBV5-4, with D tentatively TRBD1 (5 bases). The CDR3 spans 15 residues. V lost 3 bases, J lost 4 bases, and 16 bases lay in between. In germline, CDR1 is SGHNT, CDR2 YYREEE (reference sequence).

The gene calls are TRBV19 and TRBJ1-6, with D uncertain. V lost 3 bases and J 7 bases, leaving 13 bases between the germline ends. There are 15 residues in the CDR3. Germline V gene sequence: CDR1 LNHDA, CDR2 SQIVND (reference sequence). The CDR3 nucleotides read TGTGCCAGTAGTATTCCGGACGTTAGGAATTCACCCCTCCACTTT. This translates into CASSIPDVRNSPLHF. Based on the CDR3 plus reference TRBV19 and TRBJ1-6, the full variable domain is DGGITQSPKYLFRKEGQNVTLSCEQNLNHDAMYWYRQDPGQGLRLIYYSQIVNDFQKGDIAEGYSVSREKKESFPLTVTSAQKNPTAFYLCASSIPDVRNSPLHFGNGTRLTVT.

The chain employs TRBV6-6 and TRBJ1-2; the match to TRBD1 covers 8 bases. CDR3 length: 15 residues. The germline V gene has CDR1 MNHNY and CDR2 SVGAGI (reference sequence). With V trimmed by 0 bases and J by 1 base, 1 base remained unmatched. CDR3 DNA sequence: TGTGCCAGCAGTTACTCACAGGGGGGTAACTATGGCTACACCTTC. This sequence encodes CASSYSQGGNYGYTF.

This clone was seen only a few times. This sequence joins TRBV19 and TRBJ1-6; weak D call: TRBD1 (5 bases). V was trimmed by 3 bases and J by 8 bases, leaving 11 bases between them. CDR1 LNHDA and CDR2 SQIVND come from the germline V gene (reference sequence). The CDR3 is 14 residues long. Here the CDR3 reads CASSMRLGDSPLHF. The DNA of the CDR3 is TGTGCCAGTAGTATGAGGCTAGGGGATTCACCCCTCCACTTT.

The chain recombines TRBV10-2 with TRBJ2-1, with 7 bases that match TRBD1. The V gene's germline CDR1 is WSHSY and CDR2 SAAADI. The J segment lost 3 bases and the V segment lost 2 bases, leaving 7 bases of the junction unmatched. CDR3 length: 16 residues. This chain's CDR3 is CASSETIRDSYNEQFF. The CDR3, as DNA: TGCGCCAGCAGTGAGACGATCCGGGACAGCTACAATGAGCAGTTCTTC.

In DNA, the CDR3 is TGTGCCAGCAGAACAGGGGACTCTGGAAACACCATATATTTT. It yields the protein CASRTGDSGNTIYF. The chain couples TRBV21-1 to TRBJ1-3; TRBD1 is the table's D call, not checked against the DNA. TRBV21-1 is a pseudogene. This CDR3 is built from 14 residues.

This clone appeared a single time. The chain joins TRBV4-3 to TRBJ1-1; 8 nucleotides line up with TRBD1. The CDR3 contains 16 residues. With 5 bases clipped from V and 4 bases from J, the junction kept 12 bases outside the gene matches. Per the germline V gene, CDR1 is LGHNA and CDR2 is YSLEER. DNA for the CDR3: TGCGCCAGCAGCGTAAACAGGGGGGCTGTGAGCACTGAAGCTTTCTTT. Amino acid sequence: CASSVNRGAVSTEAFF.

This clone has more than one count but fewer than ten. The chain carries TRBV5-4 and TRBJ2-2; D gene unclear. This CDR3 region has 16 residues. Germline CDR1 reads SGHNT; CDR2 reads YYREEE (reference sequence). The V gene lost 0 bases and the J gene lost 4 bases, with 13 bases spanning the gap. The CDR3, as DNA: TGTGCCAGCAGCTTGGCAGGCGGTAGTTTCACCGGGGAGCTGTTTTTT. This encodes CASSLAGGSFTGELFF.

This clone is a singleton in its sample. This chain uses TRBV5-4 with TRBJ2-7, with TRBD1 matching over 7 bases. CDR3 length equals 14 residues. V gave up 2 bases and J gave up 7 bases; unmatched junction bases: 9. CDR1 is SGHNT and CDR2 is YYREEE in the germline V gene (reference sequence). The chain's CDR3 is CASSFRTGPGEQYF. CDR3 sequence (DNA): TGTGCCAGCAGCTTTCGGACAGGTCCAGGGGAGCAGTACTTC.

The CDR3 nucleotides are TGTGCCACCAGGGGACCTGACGGATACGAGCAGTACTTC. Its protein is CATRGPDGYEQYF. The chain couples TRBV15 to TRBJ2-7, with D perhaps TRBD1 or TRBD2 (5 bases each). The CDR3 spans 13 residues. From germline, CDR1 is LNHNV and CDR2 YYDKDF (reference sequence). Trimming removed 6 bases from V and 4 bases from J, with 13 bases in between.

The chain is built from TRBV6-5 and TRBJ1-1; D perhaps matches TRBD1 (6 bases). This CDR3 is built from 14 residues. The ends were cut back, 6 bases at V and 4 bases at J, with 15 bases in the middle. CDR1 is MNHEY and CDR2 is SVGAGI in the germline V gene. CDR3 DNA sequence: TGTGCCAGCAGAGAGACAGGCAAATTCACTGAAGCTTTCTTT. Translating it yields CASRETGKFTEAFF.